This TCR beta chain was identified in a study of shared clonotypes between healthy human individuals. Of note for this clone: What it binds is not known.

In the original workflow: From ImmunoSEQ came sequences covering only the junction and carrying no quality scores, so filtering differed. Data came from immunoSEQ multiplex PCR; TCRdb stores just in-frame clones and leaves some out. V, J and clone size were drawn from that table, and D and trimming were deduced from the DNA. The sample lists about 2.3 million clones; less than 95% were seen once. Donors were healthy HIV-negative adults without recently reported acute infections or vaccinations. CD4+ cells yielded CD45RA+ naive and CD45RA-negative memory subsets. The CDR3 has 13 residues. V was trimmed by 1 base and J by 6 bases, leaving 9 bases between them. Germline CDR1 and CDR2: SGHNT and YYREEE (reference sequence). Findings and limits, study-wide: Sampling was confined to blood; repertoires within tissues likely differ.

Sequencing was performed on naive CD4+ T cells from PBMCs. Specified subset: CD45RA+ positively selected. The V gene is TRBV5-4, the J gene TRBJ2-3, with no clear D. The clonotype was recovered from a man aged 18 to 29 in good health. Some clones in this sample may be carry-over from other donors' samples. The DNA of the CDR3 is TGTGCCAGCAGCTTGTTCCGAGCGGATACGCAGTATTTT. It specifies CASSLFRADTQYF.